This TCR beta chain was sequenced in a study of control samples from healthy donors and cancer patients. Germline CDR1 SEHNR, CDR2 FQNEAQ (reference sequence). This CDR3 comprises 13 residues. The trim removed 6 bases at V and 1 base at J, leaving 3 bases unmatched. Generated by immunoSEQ multiplex PCR, the TCRdb table keeps only in-frame clones and is missing some. The data show 130,000 or so clones, with under 95% seen just once and about an eighth held by the top ten. Sequenced input: blood. This chain connects TRBV7-9 to TRBJ2-7; 7 positions match TRBD1. The TCR originated in a man aged 40-55 years in good health. As DNA, the CDR3 is TGTGCCAGCAGTCGGGACAGATCCTACGAGCAGTACTTC. Its protein product is CASSRDRSYEQYF.